A selection of T cell receptor beta chains follows, all from one sample in a study of T cells in Graves' hyperthyroidism and ophthalmopathy. TCRdb used MiXCR to reprocess the multiplex PCR reads, holding one entry per CDR3 protein. The sample consists of hundreds of thousands of distinct CDR3 sequences, about a sixth of them appearing once. Sequencing was carried out using blood. The receptors come from a woman aged 18-29 years with Graves' hyperthyroidism. Both conserved end residues are part of each CDR3. Each record gives: clone size, J gene, V gene, D gene, CDR3 DNA, CDR3 protein. The D gene is left open where the match is weak. Clone size is shown for a subset of rows, as once, few, many or a class of expanded clone.

>NA|TRBJ1-1|TRBV10-2|NA
TGCGCCCGCAGTGAGCTTTTGGGTGGCAAGCCCGAAGCTTTCTTT
CARSELLGGKPEAFF
>many|TRBJ2-1|TRBV5-1|NA
TGCGCCAGCAGCTTGGTCCCCGACTACTCCTACAATGAGCAGTTCTTC
CASSLVPDYSYNEQFF
>NA|TRBJ2-3|TRBV12-3/TRBV12-4|NA
TGTGCCAGCACCCCCAGGGTGGGGCATAGCACAGATACGCAGTATTTT
CASTPRVGHSTDTQYF
>NA|TRBJ1-2|TRBV7-2|NA
TGTGCCAGCAGCTTAAACCCCCTGCTGGGAACAGTGTTTGGCTACACCTTC
CASSLNPLLGTVFGYTF
>many|TRBJ2-2|TRBV28|TRBD2
TGTGCCAGCAGTCCTAGCGGGGGACGGGACGGGGAGCTGTTTTTT
CASSPSGGRDGELFF
>NA|TRBJ1-1|TRBV2|TRBD1
TGTGCCAGCAAGGACAGGCTTGGCACTGAAGCTTTCTTT
CASKDRLGTEAFF
>NA|TRBJ2-7|TRBV20-1|NA
TGCAGTGCTCCCGCCGGGCGGGAAATGTACGAGCAGTACTTC
CSAPAGREMYEQYF
>many|TRBJ2-5|TRBV27|NA
TGTGCCAGCAGTAACGACCTCCCGGGGGAGACCCAGTACTTC
CASSNDLPGETQYF
>many|TRBJ1-1|TRBV9|NA
TGTGCCAGCAGCGTAGGATCCATGAACACTGAAGCTTTCTTT
CASSVGSMNTEAFF
>NA|TRBJ2-7|TRBV6-1|NA
TGTGCCAGCAGTTTATCAGGGATCTCCCTATACGAGCAGTACTTC
CASSLSGISLYEQYF
>NA|TRBJ2-7|TRBV7-2|TRBD2
TGTGCCAGCAGCTTAGATCCTAGCGGGGTCCGGGAGCAGTACTTC
CASSLDPSGVREQYF
>many|TRBJ2-3|TRBV20-1|TRBD2
TGCAGTGCTAGAGATCGTACTAGCGGGGTGGGAGATACGCAGTATTTT
CSARDRTSGVGDTQYF
>many|TRBJ2-3|TRBV7-8|TRBD2
TGTGCCAGCAGCTTAGTTGGGGGAGGGCTTCAAGATACGCAGTATTTT
CASSLVGGGLQDTQYF
>many|TRBJ1-2|TRBV6-5|NA
TGTGCCAGCAGTTACCATACTCTCTATGGCTACACCTTC
CASSYHTLYGYTF